Presented here are 28 T cell receptor beta chains from one specimen sequenced in a study of vaccination and CD4 T cells after COVID-19. Described treatment: roughly 10-day PBMC culture with coronavirus spike peptide pools or control peptides (ViraFEST assay). No antigen has been assigned to these receptors. The Oncomine TCR Beta short-read assay sequenced DNA from cultured CD4+ T cells. TCRdb re-analysed the PCR reads in MiXCR, keeping a single row per CDR3 protein. There are under 20,000 distinct CDR3 sequences in the sample; about half occur only once, and roughly 10% lies in the top ten. This specimen consisted of CD4+ T cells from blood, cultured in vitro, obtained before SARS-CoV-2 vaccination. These receptors all stem from a human donor who had recovered from COVID-19.

The V and J genes are TRBV7-9 and TRBJ1-6; no clear D. The V gene's germline CDR1 is SEHNR and CDR2 FQNEAQ (reference sequence). The CDR3 consists of 13 residues. V lost 5 bases and J lost 9, with 11 bases in between. The CDR3 nucleotides read TGTGCCAGCAGCATTTGGACGATTTCACCCCTCCACTTT. Translation gives CASSIWTISPLHF.

This clonotype was found a few times. V and J are TRBV7-2 and TRBJ2-5, with a tentative D call TRBD2 (6 bases). The CDR3 contains 14 residues. V lost 3 bases to trimming and J lost 5 bases, with 13 bases between them. Germline V lookup: CDR1 SGHTA, CDR2 FQGNSA. DNA for the CDR3: TGTGCCAGCAGCTTGGGCCACGGGGGTGAGACCCAGTACTTC. It is translated as CASSLGHGGETQYF.

CDR3 DNA: TGTGCCAGCAGTTACTCTCCGGGACTAGCGGGAGGGACCGGGGAGCTGTTTTTT. It is translated as CASSYSPGLAGGTGELFF. This chain connects TRBV6-5 to TRBJ2-2; 16 positions match TRBD2. The CDR3 is 18 residues long. J was trimmed by 5 bases and V by 0 bases; bases with no gene match: 3. Germline lookup yields CDR1 MNHEY and CDR2 SVGAGI.

This rearrangement joins TRBV7-2 to TRBJ2-5; TRBD2 matches 15 bases. From germline, CDR1 is SGHTA and CDR2 FQGNSA. This CDR3 contains 16 residues. V dropped 1 base and J dropped 4; count of bases not matched to a gene: 1. CDR3 amino acids: CASSLVGLAGGETQYF. Written as DNA, the CDR3 is TGTGCCAGCAGCTTAGTGGGACTAGCGGGAGGAGAGACCCAGTACTTC. The whole variable domain, remainder taken from reference TRBV7-2 and TRBJ2-5, is GAGVSQSPSNKVTEKGKDVELRCDPISGHTALYWYRQSLGQGLEFLIYFQGNSAPDKSGLPSDRFSAERTGGSVSTLTIQRTQQEDSAVYLCASSLVGLAGGETQYFGPGTRLLVL.

The chain combines TRBV7-2 with TRBJ2-2; D is uncertain. The CDR3 length is 16 residues. Germline assignment: CDR1 SGHTA and CDR2 FQGNSA. The V and J ends lost 2 bases and 5 bases respectively, with 15 bases between them. The chain's CDR3 is CASSLWVRHETGELFF. CDR3 nucleotides: TGTGCCAGCAGCTTATGGGTGAGACACGAGACCGGGGAGCTGTTTTTT. The variable domain in full, completed from reference TRBV7-2 and TRBJ2-2, reads GAGVSQSPSNKVTEKGKDVELRCDPISGHTALYWYRQSLGQGLEFLIYFQGNSAPDKSGLPSDRFSAERTGGSVSTLTIQRTQQEDSAVYLCASSLWVRHETGELFFGEGSRLTVL.

The chain employs TRBV14 and TRBJ2-1; D is uncertain. The germline V gene has CDR1 SGHDN and CDR2 FVKESK. The CDR3 loop spans 13 amino acids. Trimming shortened V by 4 bases and J by 7 bases, and 11 bases separated the two germline ends. The CDR3 loop reads CASSPSPWNEQFF. DNA for the CDR3: TGTGCCAGCAGCCCCTCCCCCTGGAATGAGCAGTTCTTC.

The chain combines TRBV20-1 with TRBJ1-1; D gene uncertain. CDR1 and CDR2 from the germline V gene are DFQATT and SNEGSKA (reference sequence). V lost 6 bases and J lost 4, with 21 bases in between. CDR3 size: 15 residues. The CDR3 nucleotides are TGCAGTGCCCCCAATCCGGACTGGAGGTCCACTGAAGCTTTCTTT. Its translation: CSAPNPDWRSTEAFF.

The chain combines TRBV29-1 with TRBJ1-2; perhaps TRBD1 as D (5 bases). The CDR3 loop spans 11 amino acids. V dropped 5 bases and J dropped 4 bases, with 8 bases sitting between them. CDR1 is SQVTM, CDR2 ANQGSEA, per germline. CDR3 coding DNA: TGCAGCGTTCGGGACGGCTATGGCTACACCTTC. Translated: CSVRDGYGYTF.

This clonotype occurred once. The chain links TRBV7-2 to TRBJ2-5; a possible D gene is TRBD1 (6 bases). The CDR3 length is 12 residues. The germline CDR1 and CDR2 sequences are SGHTA and FQGNSA. With 5 bases removed from V and 9 bases from J, the gap between germline ends came to 13 bases. CDR3 in amino acids: CASSLPGVAQYF. CDR3 DNA sequence: TGTGCCAGCAGCCTACCAGGGGTGGCCCAGTACTTC.

A few counts support this clonotype. DNA of the CDR3: TGTGCCAGCAGTGCCCTGCGGGGACCAGAAGCTTTCTTT. Translating it yields CASSALRGPEAFF. This chain links TRBV27 with TRBJ1-1, with D possibly TRBD1 on 5 matching bases. This CDR3 region has 13 residues. Looked up from germline, CDR1 is MNHEY and CDR2 is SMNVEV (reference sequence). V gave up 5 bases and J gave up 8 bases, with 15 bases separating them.

DNA of the CDR3: TGTGCCAGCAGTTCGGGACTAGCGGTTTACCAAGAGACCCAGTACTTC. This translates into CASSSGLAVYQETQYF. The genes are TRBV6-5 and TRBJ2-5; 11 positions match TRBD2. Germline V lookup: CDR1 MNHEY, CDR2 SVGAGI. Trimming removed 4 bases from V and 0 bases from J; junction bases left unmatched: 4. The CDR3 sequence is 16 residues long.

The rearrangement links TRBV6-2 or TRBV6-3 to TRBJ1-5; D call uncertain. This CDR3 region has 12 residues. The germline V and J ends were trimmed by 5 bases and 3 bases, with 5 bases remaining between them. Germline V lookup: CDR1 MNHEY, CDR2 SVGEGT. In nucleotides, the CDR3 is TGTGCCAGCAGTGACTACAATCAGCCCCAGCATTTT. It specifies CASSDYNQPQHF.

The CDR3 here is CASSERDSPYNEQFF. The CDR3 DNA follows: TGTGCCAGCAGTGAGCGGGACAGTCCCTACAATGAGCAGTTCTTC. V and J are TRBV25-1 and TRBJ2-1; possibly TRBD1 for D (7 bases). Germline loops: CDR1 MGHDK, CDR2 SYGVNS. This CDR3 spans 15 amino acids. V was shortened by 3 bases and J by 2 bases, with 11 bases between the two germline ends.

For the CDR3, the DNA is TGCAGTGCTAGAGATTATTCCCAAGGTTCGGGGGATTCACCCCTCCACTTT. Translation gives CSARDYSQGSGDSPLHF. The V and J genes are TRBV20-1 and TRBJ1-6; D is possibly TRBD1 (5 bases). In germline, CDR1 is DFQATT, CDR2 SNEGSKA (reference sequence). V was shortened by 0 bases and J by 8 bases, with 20 bases between the two germline ends. The CDR3 is 17 amino acids.

The V gene is TRBV12-3 or TRBV12-4, the J gene TRBJ2-3; 15 bases fit TRBD2. This CDR3 has 18 residues. V shed 1 base and J 4 bases; nucleotides not matched to a gene: 6. The CDR3 region is CASSLGGLAGGASDTQYF. In DNA form, the CDR3 reads TGTGCCAGCAGTTTAGGGGGACTAGCGGGAGGTGCGTCAGATACGCAGTATTTT.

This clonotype was observed a few times. The J gene is TRBJ2-7, the V gene TRBV2; the match to TRBD1 covers 8 bases. Germline V gene data show CDR1 as SNHLY and CDR2 as FYNNEI. The CDR3 totals 19 residues. V trimming: 8 bases; J trimming: 3 bases; junction bases outside the gene matches: 24. As DNA, the CDR3 is TGTGCCAGCCCGCCGGTTCAAGGACAGGGAAGCCCAGGGGGCTACGAGCAGTACTTC. Amino acid sequence: CASPPVQGQGSPGGYEQYF. Full variable domain (missing parts from reference TRBV2 and TRBJ2-7): EPEVTQTPSHQVTQMGQEVILRCVPISNHLYFYWYRQILGQKVEFLVSFYNNEISEKSEIFDDQFSVERPDGSNFTLKIRSTKLEDSAMYFCASPPVQGQGSPGGYEQYFGPGTRLTVT.

The rearrangement joins TRBV4-2 to TRBJ2-7; weak D call: TRBD2 (5 bases). There are 16 residues in the CDR3. Germline V gene sequence: CDR1 LGHNA, CDR2 YNFKEQ. Trimming left V 1 base short and J 3 bases short, with 16 bases between. The CDR3 DNA is TGTGCCAGCAGCCAAGTTCCAGCGGAACCCCACTACGAGCAGTACTTC. Translating it yields CASSQVPAEPHYEQYF.

V is TRBV5-4 and J is TRBJ1-1; TRBD1 aligns across 9 bases. The V and J ends lost 2 bases and 5 bases, in that order; junction bases with no gene match: 7. There are 15 residues in the CDR3. Germline V gene data show CDR1 as SGHNT and CDR2 as YYREEE (reference sequence). The CDR3 loop is CASSLDRGGGTEAFF. As DNA, the CDR3 is TGTGCCAGCAGCTTAGACAGGGGGGGAGGGACTGAAGCTTTCTTT.

The CDR3 DNA reads TGTGCCAGCAGCACTAGCGGGAGGGCCATCGGGGAGCTGTTTTTT. Translated: CASSTSGRAIGELFF. This rearrangement joins TRBV27 to TRBJ2-2; 13 nucleotides align to TRBD2. The V segment lost 6 bases and the J segment 7 bases; nucleotides outside the gene matches: 5. CDR1 is MNHEY and CDR2 is SMNVEV in the germline V gene (reference sequence). The CDR3 loop spans 15 amino acids.

The rearrangement joins TRBV19 to TRBJ2-7; TRBD1 might be the D (6 bases). Germline V gives CDR1 LNHDA, CDR2 SQIVND (reference sequence). CDR3 length equals 12 residues. Trimming took off 6 bases at V and 5 bases at J, with 11 bases between the two ends. As DNA, the CDR3 is TGTGCCAGTAGACAGGGTATGAACGAGCAGTACTTC. Amino acids: CASRQGMNEQYF. The full variable domain, with the rest looked up from reference TRBV19 and TRBJ2-7, is DGGITQSPKYLFRKEGQNVTLSCEQNLNHDAMYWYRQDPGQGLRLIYYSQIVNDFQKGDIAEGYSVSREKKESFPLTVTSAQKNPTAFYLCASRQGMNEQYFGPGTRLTVT.

This sequence joins TRBV18 and TRBJ2-6; weak D call: TRBD1 (6 bases). V was pared by 3 bases and J by 0 bases, with 6 bases between. Germline lookup yields CDR1 KGHSH and CDR2 LQKENI. This CDR3 is built from 15 residues. CDR3 in amino acids: CASSPDSSGANVLTF. As DNA, the CDR3 is TGTGCCAGCTCACCGGACAGCTCTGGGGCCAACGTCCTGACTTTC.

This clonotype came up a few times. This chain connects TRBV2 to TRBJ2-1, with D maybe TRBD1 (5 bases). The J call is doubtful: the DNA matches TRBJ2-7 better. This CDR3 spans 15 amino acids. The V gene's germline CDR1 is SNHLY and CDR2 FYNNEI. The CDR3 nucleotides read TGTGCCAGCAGTGAAGAGGCAGGGCTTGACGCCGAGCAGTACTTC. Protein product: CASSEEAGLDAEQYF.

This clonotype came up once. This chain joins TRBV6-1 and TRBJ1-1; 11 bases line up with TRBD1. After removal of 7 bases from V and 4 bases from J, the junction contained 5 bases not matched to a gene. This CDR3 comprises 14 residues. Germline V gives CDR1 MNHNS, CDR2 SASEGT. The CDR3 reads CASTRTGGLTEAFF. CDR3 DNA sequence: TGTGCCAGCACCCGGACAGGGGGCCTCACTGAAGCTTTCTTT.

V usage is TRBV21-1 and J usage is TRBJ2-5; the table assigns TRBD1, which was not confirmed against the DNA. TRBV21-1 is given as a pseudogene. The CDR3 covers 14 residues. DNA of the CDR3: TGTGCCAGCAGCAAAGACGGGGGGCAGAAGACCCAGTACTTC. It codes for CASSKDGGQKTQYF.

This clonotype was seen more than once but under ten times. The rearrangement links TRBV20-1 to TRBJ2-1, with 7 bases identical to TRBD2. The CDR3 consists of 14 residues. The germline CDR1 and CDR2 sequences are DFQATT and SNEGSKA (reference sequence). After removal of 5 bases from V and 3 bases from J, the junction contained 7 bases not matched to a gene. CDR3 in DNA: TGCAGTGCTTATCCCTGGACTAGCTACAATGAGCAGTTCTTC. It translates to CSAYPWTSYNEQFF.

This sequence joins TRBV4-1 and TRBJ2-5; perhaps TRBD2 as D (6 bases). Germline-derived CDR1 and CDR2 are MGHRA and YSYEKL. This CDR3 contains 14 residues. Trimming took off 4 bases at V and 5 bases at J, with 14 bases between the two ends. In DNA, the CDR3 is TGCGCCAGCAGCCCCGCGCGGGGACGTGAGACCCAGTACTTC. Translated: CASSPARGRETQYF.

This clonotype was detected only a few times. The chain carries TRBV20-1 and TRBJ1-4; no clear D gene. This CDR3 contains 15 residues. V was shortened by 1 base and J by 0 bases, with 9 bases between the two germline ends. The germline gives CDR1 DFQATT, CDR2 SNEGSKA (reference sequence). CDR3 sequence reads: CSARGAVATNEKLFF. The CDR3 DNA sequence: TGCAGTGCTAGAGGCGCAGTTGCAACTAATGAAAAACTGTTTTTT.

The chain uses TRBV12-3 or TRBV12-4 and TRBJ2-2; D uncertain. CDR3 length: 16 residues. The germline V and J ends were trimmed by 8 bases and 6 bases, with 22 bases remaining between them. The CDR3 DNA follows: TGTGCCAGCCGGGCCGGCCATCAGGCTTTGGCCGGGGAGCTGTTTTTT. Translated, it gives CASRAGHQALAGELFF.